These 9 T cell receptor beta chains came from one sample sequenced in a study of identical twins. TCRdb analysed the 5' RACE reads with MiXCR anew, one entry per CDR3 protein. The sample gives 500,000 to 650,000 distinct CDR3 sequences, 7.1% of which show up once; over 1.5% is in the top ten. Another study also made use of these data, one on yellow fever vaccine responses in identical twins.

The sequenced sample was PBMCs. These receptors were taken from a woman younger than 35 in good health.

This clonotype was counted at least ten times. This chain joins TRBV29-1 and TRBJ2-1; 7 bases are a match to TRBD2. The germline CDR1 and CDR2 sequences are SQVTM and ANQGSEA. Trimming at V came to 7 bases and at J to 6 bases, leaving 12 bases not matched to a gene. The CDR3 spans 14 residues. Here the CDR3 DNA reads TGCAGCGCCAGTTGGGGGGGTACAGTCAATGAGCAGTTCTTC. This gives the protein CSASWGGTVNEQFF.

In this sample, this clonotype turned up a few times. The chain carries TRBV3-1 and TRBJ1-1; D not resolved. CDR1 and CDR2 (germline): LGHDT, YNNKEL (reference sequence). The V end lost 6 bases, the J end lost 6 bases, and 8 bases lay between the germline ends. This CDR3 contains 11 residues. The CDR3 region is CASRSSAEAFF. CDR3 DNA sequence: TGTGCCAGCAGATCCAGTGCTGAAGCTTTCTTT.

The chain links TRBV7-8 to TRBJ2-1; D unclear. CDR1 SGHVS and CDR2 FQNEAQ come from the germline V gene. V was clipped by 3 bases and J by 6 bases, with 9 bases between them. This CDR3 region has 13 residues. CDR3: CASSFRWSNEQFF. Written as DNA, the CDR3 is TGTGCCAGCAGCTTTCGCTGGTCCAATGAGCAGTTCTTC.

The rearrangement links TRBV12-3 or TRBV12-4 to TRBJ1-5, with a tentative D call TRBD1 (6 bases). The CDR3 spans 14 residues. Trimming cost V 2 bases and J 7 bases, with 12 bases left between them. CDR3 nucleotides: TGTGCCAGCAGTTTATCACAGGGAGGGCAGCCCCAGCATTTT. Protein: CASSLSQGGQPQHF.

The chain carries TRBV3-1 and TRBJ2-3, with 9 bases aligning to TRBD1. The V gene end was trimmed by 5 bases and the J gene end by 6 bases; junction bases not matched to a gene: 9. The CDR3 sequence is 15 residues long. Germline-derived CDR1 and CDR2 are LGHDT and YNNKEL (reference sequence). CDR3 in DNA: TGTGCCAGCAGCTGGACAGGGGTCACTCCGGATACGCAGTATTTT. Translation: CASSWTGVTPDTQYF.

This clonotype was recorded many times. This sequence joins TRBV24-1 and TRBJ2-1; D gene ambiguous. Germline V lookup: CDR1 KGHDR, CDR2 SFDVKD. Between the trimmed V and J ends, which lost 3 bases and 0 bases, there was a span of 8 bases. There are 15 residues in the CDR3. As DNA, the CDR3 is TGTGCCACCAGTGATCCCAGGAGCTCCTACAATGAGCAGTTCTTC. Its protein is CATSDPRSSYNEQFF.

This clonotype was detected ten times or more. The chain has TRBV2 and TRBJ2-7; D gene ambiguous. The V gene lost 6 bases and the J gene lost 3 bases, with 9 bases spanning the gap. The CDR3 is 12 residues long. Per the germline V gene, CDR1 is SNHLY and CDR2 is FYNNEI. DNA of the CDR3: TGTGCCAGCAGACCGACGGGCTACGAGCAGTACTTC. Translation: CASRPTGYEQYF.

This rearrangement joins TRBV12-3 or TRBV12-4 to TRBJ1-5; 9 bases line up with TRBD1. The V and J ends lost 5 bases and 3 bases, in that order; junction bases with no gene match: 8. The CDR3 spans 16 residues. CDR3 in DNA: TGTGCCAGCAGTCCGGGACAGGGAATCATCAATCAGCCCCAGCATTTT. The encoded protein is CASSPGQGIINQPQHF.

The rearrangement links TRBV5-8 to TRBJ1-3, with D possibly being TRBD1 (6 bases). The V gene lost 5 bases and the J gene lost 4 bases, with 10 bases spanning the gap. Germline V gives CDR1 SGHTS, CDR2 YDEGEE. The CDR3 totals 13 residues. Written as DNA, the CDR3 is TGTGCCAGCAGAACGACAGGAGGAAACACCATATATTTT. Amino acids: CASRTTGGNTIYF.